The 15 T cell receptor beta chains given below trace back to one sample, sequenced in a study of shared clonotypes between healthy human individuals. Assay: immunoSEQ multiplex PCR; the TCRdb copy retains only in-frame clones and omits some. The sample records around 600,000 clones, approximately 95% being singletons. Terminally differentiated effector memory CD45RA+ cells were left out of the naive CD8 fraction, which was CD45RO-negative and positively selected for CCR7. The sequencing sample was made of naive CD8+ T cells sorted from blood. The receptors were gathered from a woman aged 25 to 39 in good health.

The chain uses TRBV9 and TRBJ2-7, with TRBD2 identical over 10 bases. Germline V CDR1 and CDR2: SGDLS, YYNGEE. CDR3 length: 14 residues. V lost 4 bases and J lost 3; bases outside the gene matches: 4. CDR3: CASSPSGRGYEQYF. The CDR3 nucleotides read TGTGCCAGCAGCCCCAGCGGGAGGGGCTACGAGCAGTACTTC.

This chain links TRBV28 with TRBJ2-3; 12 bases fit TRBD2. Germline V gene lookup returns CDR1 MDHEN and CDR2 SYDVKM. V gave up 6 bases and J gave up 4 bases; unmatched junction bases: 8. This CDR3 region has 16 residues. CDR3 nucleotide sequence: TGTGCCAGCAGACCTACTAGCGGGAGGCGACCAGATACGCAGTATTTT. Amino acid sequence: CASRPTSGRRPDTQYF.

This chain links TRBV7-2 with TRBJ2-3; D remains unclear. Trimming took 2 bases from V and 2 from J, leaving 14 bases between them. This CDR3 is built from 16 residues. In germline, CDR1 is SGHTA, CDR2 FQGNSA. The CDR3 loop reads CASSLLETWNTDTQYF. Here the CDR3 DNA reads TGTGCCAGCAGCTTACTTGAGACGTGGAACACAGATACGCAGTATTTT.

The rearrangement joins TRBV10-2 to TRBJ2-1; 7 positions agree with TRBD2. Germline-derived CDR1 and CDR2 are WSHSY and SAAADI. Germline trimming cut 3 bases from V and 7 bases from J; bases unmatched to any gene: 9. This CDR3 spans 15 amino acids. The CDR3 DNA follows: TGCGCCAGCAGTGATGGTAGCGGAGCGGGGAATGAGCAGTTCTTC. Protein: CASSDGSGAGNEQFF.

Concerning this clone: The limits of the CDR3 on the DNA are not certain, so only TCRdb's listed CDR3 is given. V gene TRBV6-5 combines with J gene TRBJ2-7; TRBD2 is the table's D call and was not checked against the DNA. The CDR3 spans 15 amino acids, including both terminal residues. Germline V gene sequence: CDR1 MNHEY, CDR2 SVGAGI. This CDR3 reads CASSSSNGRAYEQYF.

The chain carries TRBV7-9 and TRBJ1-6; no reliable D call. The CDR3 extends over 12 amino acids. In germline, CDR1 is SEHNR, CDR2 FQNEAQ (reference sequence). Between the trimmed V and J ends, which lost 3 bases and 12 bases, there was a span of 9 bases. CDR3 in DNA: TGTGCCAGCAGCTTCAGTCAAGGACCCCTCCACTTT. Translated: CASSFSQGPLHF.

V and J are TRBV29-1 and TRBJ2-1, with TRBD2 matching 10 bases. The CDR3 contains 15 residues. V shed 6 bases, J shed 0 bases, and the junction held 5 bases outside the gene matches. Per the germline V gene, CDR1 is SQVTM and CDR2 is ANQGSEA. Here the CDR3 DNA reads TGCAGCGTGGGAGGACTAGCGGCCTCCTACAATGAGCAGTTCTTC. As protein: CSVGGLAASYNEQFF.

This clone was picked up one time. The chain recombines TRBV11-1 with TRBJ2-3, with TRBD2 matching 8 bases. Germline V CDR1 and CDR2: SGHAT, FQDESV (reference sequence). This CDR3 contains 15 residues. Germline trimming cut 5 bases from V and 2 bases from J; bases unmatched to any gene: 6. CDR3 in DNA: TGTGCCAGCAGCCCAATAGCGGGATACACAGATACGCAGTATTTT. Protein sequence: CASSPIAGYTDTQYF.

The chain uses TRBV4-1 and TRBJ1-5; D is ambiguous. This CDR3 has 15 residues. V was pared by 4 bases and J by 0 bases, with 10 bases between. Germline assignment: CDR1 MGHRA and CDR2 YSYEKL. CDR3 sequence reads: CASSRSSSSNQPQHF. In DNA, the CDR3 is TGCGCCAGCAGCCGCAGCAGTAGTAGCAATCAGCCCCAGCATTTT.

This sequence joins TRBV5-4 and TRBJ2-7; TRBD2 agrees at 8 bases. With V trimmed by 0 bases and J by 6 bases, 5 bases remained unmatched. This CDR3 has 14 residues. Per germline, CDR1 SGHNT and CDR2 YYREEE (reference sequence). As DNA, the CDR3 is TGTGCCAGCAGCTTGGAGACTAGCGAACCCGAGCAGTACTTC. This gives the protein CASSLETSEPEQYF.

The genes are TRBV5-1 and TRBJ2-4, with D perhaps matching TRBD1 (5 bases). The ends were cut back, 0 bases at V and 2 bases at J, with 9 bases in the middle. The CDR3 has 15 amino acids. Germline V gene lookup returns CDR1 SGHRS and CDR2 YFSETQ. DNA of the CDR3: TGCGCCAGCAGCTTGGATCAGGGCTCCAAAAACATTCAGTACTTC. Translating gives CASSLDQGSKNIQYF.

The chain combines TRBV27 with TRBJ2-5; 7 bases map to TRBD1. The V gene end was trimmed by 5 bases and the J gene end by 7 bases; junction bases not matched to a gene: 7. Per the germline V gene, CDR1 is MNHEY and CDR2 is SMNVEV (reference sequence). The CDR3 covers 13 residues. CDR3 nucleotide sequence: TGTGCCAGCAGTCCGACAGGGTTGGGGACCCAGTACTTC. It yields the protein CASSPTGLGTQYF.

The V gene is TRBV29-1, the J gene TRBJ2-7, with 10 bases aligning to TRBD2. The V and J ends lost 5 bases and 4 bases, in that order; junction bases with no gene match: 5. The CDR3 is 13 residues long. CDR1 SQVTM and CDR2 ANQGSEA come from the germline V gene. Written as DNA, the CDR3 is TGCAGCGTTACTAGCGGGATAGGGTACGAGCAGTACTTC. Residues: CSVTSGIGYEQYF.

DNA for the CDR3: TGTGCCAGCAGCGCCCCTGGGCGGGCAGATACGCAGTATTTT. Its translation is CASSAPGRADTQYF. The gene calls are TRBV11-2 and TRBJ2-3; perhaps TRBD2 as D (5 bases). CDR3 length equals 14 residues. V was pared by 5 bases and J by 4 bases, with 13 bases between. Germline-derived CDR1 and CDR2 are SGHAT and FQNNGV.

The chain uses TRBV4-2 and TRBJ2-1; D call uncertain. In germline, CDR1 is LGHNA, CDR2 YNFKEQ. Between the trimmed V and J ends, which lost 1 base and 4 bases, there was a span of 11 bases. This CDR3 is 15 amino acids long. CDR3 DNA: TGTGCCAGCAGCCAAGTTGAGTACAGATACAATGAGCAGTTCTTC. Its translation: CASSQVEYRYNEQFF.